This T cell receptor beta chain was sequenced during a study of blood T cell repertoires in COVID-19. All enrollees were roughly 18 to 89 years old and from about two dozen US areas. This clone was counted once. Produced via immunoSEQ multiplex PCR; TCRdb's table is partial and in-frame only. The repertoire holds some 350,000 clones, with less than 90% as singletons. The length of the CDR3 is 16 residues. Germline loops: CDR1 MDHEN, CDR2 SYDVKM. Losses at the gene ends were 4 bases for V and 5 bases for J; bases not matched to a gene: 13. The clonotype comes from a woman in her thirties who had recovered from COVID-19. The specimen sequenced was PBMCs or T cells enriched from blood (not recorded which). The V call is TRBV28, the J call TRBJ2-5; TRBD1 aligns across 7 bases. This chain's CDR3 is CASSSRQGPAVETQYF. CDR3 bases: TGTGCCAGCAGTTCCCGACAGGGCCCAGCGGTGGAGACCCAGTACTTC.